This T cell receptor beta chain comes out of a study of T cells in Graves' hyperthyroidism and ophthalmopathy. This clonotype was found many times. Its antigen is not identified. Study-wide findings and caveats: Blood also showed most of the thyroid clonotypes that were expanded above 0.001.

Regions amplified from RNA transcripts were the TCR beta CDR3 regions. A set of HTBI primers served as the primers for a first-round RT-PCR of the TCR CDR3. TCRdb analysed the multiplex PCR reads with MiXCR anew, one entry per CDR3 protein. Found here are around 600,000 distinct CDR3 sequences, more than 12% of them singletons; the top ten hold around 12%. Looked up from germline, CDR1 is SGHNT and CDR2 is YENEEA. With 1 base removed from V and 2 bases from J, the gap between germline ends came to 9 bases. This CDR3 is 14 amino acids long. A Clinical Activity Score of at least 3, a NOSPECS grade of at least 4 and a duration under 3 months were recorded in the ophthalmopathy patients. Clinical symptoms, serum thyroxine, TRAb, thyroid ultrasound and orbital computed tomography established diagnosis.

This chain joins TRBV11-3 and TRBJ2-7; D remains ambiguous. Input material: blood. The receptor comes from a woman between 45 and 65 years old with Graves' ophthalmopathy. The chain's CDR3 is CASSLVTGPYEQYF. In nucleotides, the CDR3 is TGTGCCAGCAGCTTAGTTACCGGCCCCTACGAGCAGTACTTC.